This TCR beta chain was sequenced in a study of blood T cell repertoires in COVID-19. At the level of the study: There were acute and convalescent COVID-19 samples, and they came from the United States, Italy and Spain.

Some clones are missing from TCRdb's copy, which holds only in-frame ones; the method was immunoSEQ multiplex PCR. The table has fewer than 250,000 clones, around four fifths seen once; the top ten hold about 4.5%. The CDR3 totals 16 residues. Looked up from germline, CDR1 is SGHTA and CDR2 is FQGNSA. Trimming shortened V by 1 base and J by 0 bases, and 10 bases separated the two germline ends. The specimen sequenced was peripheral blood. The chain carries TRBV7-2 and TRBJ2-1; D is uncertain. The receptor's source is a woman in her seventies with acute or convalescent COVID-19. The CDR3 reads CASSLGPASSYNEQFF. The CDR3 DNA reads TGTGCCAGCAGCTTAGGCCCAGCGAGCTCCTACAATGAGCAGTTCTTC.